This T cell receptor (beta chain) was identified in a study of blood T cell repertoires in COVID-19. Trimming stripped 2 bases from V and 0 bases from J, with 17 bases between. From germline, CDR1 is MNHEY and CDR2 SVGEGT. The CDR3 is 18 amino acids. Sequencing was performed with immunoSEQ multiplex PCR; in TCRdb, only in-frame clones are kept and a portion is missing. This table holds more than 12,000 clones, approximately 88% found once. The gene calls are TRBV6-2 or TRBV6-3 and TRBJ2-1; the D gene is possibly TRBD2 (7 bases). Sequenced input: peripheral blood. This receptor was obtained from a woman between 65 and 79 years old in a cohort sampled during active or convalescent COVID-19. DNA of the CDR3: TGTGCCAGCAGTTACGCCTTAGGAGGGGGGGGCTCCTACAATGAGCAGTTCTTC. This codes for CASSYALGGGGSYNEQFF.